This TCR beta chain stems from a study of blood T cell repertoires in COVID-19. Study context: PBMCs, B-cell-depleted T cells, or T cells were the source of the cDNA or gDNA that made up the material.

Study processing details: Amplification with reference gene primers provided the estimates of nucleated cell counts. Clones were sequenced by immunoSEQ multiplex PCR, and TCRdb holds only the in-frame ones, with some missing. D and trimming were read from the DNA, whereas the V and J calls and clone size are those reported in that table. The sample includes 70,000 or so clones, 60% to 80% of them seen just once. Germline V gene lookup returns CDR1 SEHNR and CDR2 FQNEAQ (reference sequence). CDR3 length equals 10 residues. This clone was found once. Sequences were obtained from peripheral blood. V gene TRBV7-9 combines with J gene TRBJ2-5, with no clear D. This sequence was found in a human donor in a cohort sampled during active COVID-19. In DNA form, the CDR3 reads TGTGTAACCAGTTTGGAGACCCAGTACTTC. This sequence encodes CVTSLETQYF.